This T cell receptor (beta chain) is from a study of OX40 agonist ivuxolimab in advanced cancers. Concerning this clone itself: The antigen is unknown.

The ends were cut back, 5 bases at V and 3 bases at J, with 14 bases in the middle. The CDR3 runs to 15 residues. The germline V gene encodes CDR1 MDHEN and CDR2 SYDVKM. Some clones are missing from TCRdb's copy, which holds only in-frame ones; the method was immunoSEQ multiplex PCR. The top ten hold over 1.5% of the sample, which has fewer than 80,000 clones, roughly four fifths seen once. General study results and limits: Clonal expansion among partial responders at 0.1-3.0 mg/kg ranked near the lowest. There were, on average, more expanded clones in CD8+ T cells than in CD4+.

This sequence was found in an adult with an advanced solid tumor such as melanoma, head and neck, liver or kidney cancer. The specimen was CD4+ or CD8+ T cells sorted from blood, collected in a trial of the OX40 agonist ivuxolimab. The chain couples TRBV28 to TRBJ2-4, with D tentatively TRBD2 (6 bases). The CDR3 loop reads CASSPTGAGKNIQYF. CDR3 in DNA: TGTGCCAGCAGTCCCACGGGAGCGGGCAAAAACATTCAGTACTTC.